Described below is a single T cell receptor (beta chain) sequence and its context. Execution of the assay was at deep level. Clones were read by immunoSEQ multiplex PCR, and TCRdb kept only the in-frame ones, dropping some. This sample has 1.5 million to 1.9 million clones, with approximately 98% found just once. This record belongs to a study of shared clonotypes between healthy human individuals. Across the study: Aged 18 to 49, the donors were two women and three men.

The TCR was taken from a man aged 25 to 40 in good health. What was sequenced was naive CD4+ T cells sorted from blood. As to subset: CD45RA+ positively selected.

The CDR3 DNA follows: TGCGCCAGCGGCTCCAGGGTGGGGGACTACGAGCAGTACTTC. Translation gives CASGSRVGDYEQYF. This rearrangement joins TRBV5-1 to TRBJ2-7; TRBD1 or TRBD2 may be the D gene (5 bases each). The CDR3 extends over 14 amino acids. The V gene's germline CDR1 is SGHRS and CDR2 YFSETQ. V was pared by 7 bases and J by 3 bases, with 17 bases between. Combining the CDR3 with reference TRBV5-1 and TRBJ2-7 gives the whole variable domain KAGVTQTPRYLIKTRGQQVTLSCSPISGHRSVSWYQQTPGQGLQFLFEYFSETQRNKGNFPGRFSGRQFSNSRSEMNVSTLELGDSALYLCASGSRVGDYEQYFGPGTRLTVT.